This T cell receptor beta chain was identified during a study of shared clonotypes between healthy human individuals. On the study more broadly: Each donor had three CD4 naive, three CD4 memory, two CD8 naive and one CD8 memory plate. Study observations and caveats: Researchers sampled blood only, noting tissue repertoires likely differ.

Points on this clone: Its antigen is unidentified.

Trimming left V 8 bases short and J 10 bases short, with 16 bases between. Germline V CDR1 and CDR2: MNHNY, SVGAGI (reference sequence). The CDR3 has 12 residues. Naive CD8 populations comprised CD45RO-negative cells positively selected for CCR7, excluding terminally differentiated effector memory CD45RA+ cells. Assay: immunoSEQ multiplex PCR; the TCRdb copy retains only in-frame clones and omits some. The profile shows roughly 2,000,000 clones, just over 90% of them singletons. This chain links TRBV6-6 with TRBJ2-3; D is undetermined. This receptor was identified in a man aged 18 to 30 in good health. Some clones in this sample may be carry-over from other donors' samples. The sequencing sample was made of naive CD8+ T cells from PBMCs. The CDR3 region has the DNA TGTGCCAGCGTCGGCTCCCTTAGGGCGCAGTATTTT. Translating it yields CASVGSLRAQYF.